One and the same sample provided the 25 T cell receptor beta chains below, sequenced in a study of blood T cell repertoires in COVID-19. Data came from immunoSEQ multiplex PCR; TCRdb stores just in-frame clones and leaves some out. The profile shows around 200,000 clones, 78% of them singletons. The sequencing input was peripheral blood. These receptors were taken from a woman older than 75 with active or convalescent COVID-19.

V is TRBV19 and J is TRBJ2-1; 8 nucleotides line up with TRBD2. This CDR3 has 16 residues. Germline CDR1 and CDR2: LNHDA and SQIVND (reference sequence). Trimming took 0 bases from V and 3 from J; bases not matched to a gene: 4. CDR3 nucleotides: TGTGCCAGTAGTATAGATTCTAGCGGGTACTACAATGAGCAGTTCTTC. This sequence encodes CASSIDSSGYYNEQFF. Full variable domain (outside the CDR3, taken from reference TRBV19 and TRBJ2-1): DGGITQSPKYLFRKEGQNVTLSCEQNLNHDAMYWYRQDPGQGLRLIYYSQIVNDFQKGDIAEGYSVSREKKESFPLTVTSAQKNPTAFYLCASSIDSSGYYNEQFFGPGTRLTVL.

This clone was picked up one time. The genes are TRBV3-1 (or the pseudogene TRBV3-2) and TRBJ2-5, with TRBD2 matching 7 bases. CDR1 and CDR2 from the germline V gene are LGHDT and YNNKEL (reference sequence). Trimming at V came to 0 bases and at J to 3 bases, leaving 4 bases not matched to a gene. There are 15 residues in the CDR3. The CDR3 region is CASSQERGNEETQYF. The CDR3 nucleotides are TGTGCCAGCAGCCAAGAGCGGGGGAATGAAGAGACCCAGTACTTC.

The rearrangement joins TRBV5-1 to TRBJ1-2; 8 positions agree with TRBD1. Germline V CDR1 and CDR2: SGHRS, YFSETQ. The CDR3 totals 15 residues. The V gene end was trimmed by 7 bases and the J gene end by 1 base; junction bases not matched to a gene: 9. DNA for the CDR3: TGCGCCAGCTCTCCAGGGGGCTCGATTAACTATGGCTACACCTTC. It is translated as CASSPGGSINYGYTF.

V is TRBV7-8 and J is TRBJ1-5; 9 bases agree with TRBD1. Germline V gene sequence: CDR1 SGHVS, CDR2 FQNEAQ. The CDR3 covers 14 residues. After removal of 5 bases from V and 5 bases from J, the junction contained 4 bases not matched to a gene. The CDR3 protein is CASSAQGAHQPQHF. CDR3 DNA: TGTGCCAGCAGCGCACAGGGGGCCCATCAGCCCCAGCATTTT.

This chain joins TRBV2 and TRBJ1-2; D possibly corresponds to TRBD1 (5 bases). Germline-derived CDR1 and CDR2 are SNHLY and FYNNEI. The CDR3 consists of 12 residues. Trimming took 6 bases from V and 7 from J, leaving 12 bases between them. The CDR3 bases are TGTGCCAGCAGGACAGATTTGGGTGGCTACACCTTC. Translated, it gives CASRTDLGGYTF.

The J gene is TRBJ1-1, the V gene TRBV5-1, with TRBD1 as a possible D gene (6 bases). Trimming shortened V by 1 base and J by 6 bases, and 10 bases separated the two germline ends. This CDR3 is 13 amino acids long. Germline values: CDR1 SGHRS, CDR2 YFSETQ. The CDR3 loop is CASSLPTGSEAFF. The CDR3 nucleotides are TGCGCCAGCAGCTTGCCCACAGGGTCTGAAGCTTTCTTT.

This clone was observed a few times. This rearrangement joins TRBV6-5 to TRBJ2-5, with D perhaps TRBD1 (5 bases). With 0 bases removed from V and 9 bases from J, the gap between germline ends came to 17 bases. This CDR3 has 15 residues. Looked up from germline, CDR1 is MNHEY and CDR2 is SVGAGI. CDR3 in DNA: TGTGCCAGCAGTTACTCCCAGCCCCTACAAGGGGCCCAGTACTTC. Its protein product is CASSYSQPLQGAQYF.

This clone was observed a single time. In the same sample, other DNA sequences code for this CDR3. The chain has TRBV10-3 and TRBJ2-7; D not certain. Germline-derived CDR1 and CDR2 are ENHRY and SYGVKD. Trimming removed 0 bases at V and 5 bases at J, with 8 bases between. The CDR3 is made up of 13 amino acids. The CDR3 spells CAISESYRDEQYF. The CDR3 DNA reads as TGTGCCATCAGTGAGTCTTACAGAGACGAGCAGTACTTC.

This chain joins TRBV2 and TRBJ2-7, with D perhaps matching TRBD1 (6 bases). The V and J ends lost 0 bases and 2 bases respectively, with 11 bases between them. The CDR3 sequence is 15 residues long. Germline V gene sequence: CDR1 SNHLY, CDR2 FYNNEI. The CDR3 loop reads CASSEAYAGAYEQYF. The CDR3 nucleotides read TGTGCCAGCAGTGAAGCGTACGCAGGGGCCTACGAGCAGTACTTC.

The chain recombines TRBV2 with TRBJ2-1; 9 nucleotides agree with TRBD1. The CDR3 totals 14 residues. V lost 6 bases to trimming and J lost 10 bases; unmatched junction nucleotides: 10. Germline-derived CDR1 and CDR2 are SNHLY and FYNNEI. CDR3 in amino acids: CASRRTGALGEQFF. CDR3 DNA sequence: TGTGCCAGCAGGCGGACAGGGGCCCTCGGCGAGCAGTTCTTC.

This chain links TRBV19 with TRBJ2-3, with TRBD2 identical over 10 bases. The germline gives CDR1 LNHDA, CDR2 SQIVND (reference sequence). This CDR3 region has 17 residues. The V segment lost 8 bases and the J segment 2 bases; nucleotides outside the gene matches: 13. The CDR3 is CASGGAGLAPDTDTQYF. CDR3 in DNA: TGTGCCAGTGGGGGGGCGGGACTAGCGCCGGACACAGATACGCAGTATTTT.

This clone was recorded only once. The chain employs TRBV21-1 and TRBJ1-2. TRBV21-1 is a documented pseudogene. This CDR3 contains 14 residues. The CDR3 DNA follows: TGTGCCAGCATTTCGGTGGGGGGATTTCATGGCTACACCTTC. It encodes CASISVGGFHGYTF.

This clone was counted only a few times. The chain carries TRBV7-6 and TRBJ1-4; D unclear. Trimming took off 1 base at V and 3 bases at J, with 15 bases between the two ends. The CDR3 consists of 17 residues. Germline CDR1 and CDR2: SGHVS and FNYEAQ. The CDR3 nucleotides read TGTGCCAGCAGCTTAGGCCAGTCGTTGGTGGCTAATGAAAAACTGTTTTTT. It is translated as CASSLGQSLVANEKLFF.

The chain has TRBV29-1 and TRBJ2-7; 9 nucleotides match TRBD1. The CDR3 has 15 residues. V gave up 4 bases and J gave up 0 bases; unmatched junction bases: 7. Germline loops: CDR1 SQVTM, CDR2 ANQGSEA. As DNA, the CDR3 is TGCAGCGTTGGGATTGGACAGGGGAGCTCCTACGAGCAGTACTTC. As protein: CSVGIGQGSSYEQYF.

This clone has more than one count but fewer than ten. This sequence joins TRBV19 and TRBJ1-6, with 9 bases that match TRBD1. The CDR3 runs to 15 residues. Germline V lookup: CDR1 LNHDA, CDR2 SQIVND (reference sequence). The V and J ends lost 4 bases and 9 bases, in that order; junction bases with no gene match: 7. For the CDR3, the DNA is TGTGCCAGTAGTAAAACCGGGACAGGGTCTTCACCCCTCCACTTT. Translation gives CASSKTGTGSSPLHF.

The V and J genes are TRBV19 and TRBJ1-6; 7 positions match TRBD1. Looked up from germline, CDR1 is LNHDA and CDR2 is SQIVND (reference sequence). This CDR3 spans 17 amino acids. After removal of 3 bases from V and 4 bases from J, the junction contained 9 bases not matched to a gene. The CDR3 loop is CASSIAAGGPYNSPLHF. CDR3 nucleotide sequence: TGTGCCAGTAGTATCGCGGCAGGGGGACCGTATAATTCACCCCTCCACTTT.

The V gene is TRBV7-3, the J gene TRBJ1-1; 8 bases line up with TRBD1. CDR1 SGHTA and CDR2 FQGTGA come from the germline V gene. The V segment lost 5 bases and the J segment 8 bases; nucleotides outside the gene matches: 13. This CDR3 comprises 15 residues. CDR3 nucleotide sequence: TGTGCCAGCAGCGCGCGGACAGGGTTCGGGGGAGAAGCTTTCTTT. It specifies CASSARTGFGGEAFF.

V usage is TRBV4-3 and J usage is TRBJ2-3; D not resolved. Germline V gives CDR1 LGHNA, CDR2 YSLEER. V was pared by 0 bases and J by 3 bases, with 4 bases between. The CDR3 sequence is 13 residues long. CDR3 in amino acids: CASSQDRTDTQYF. DNA for the CDR3: TGCGCCAGCAGCCAAGACAGGACAGATACGCAGTATTTT.

The J gene is TRBJ1-2, the V gene TRBV2; D is possibly TRBD1 (6 bases). Germline CDR1 reads SNHLY; CDR2 reads FYNNEI. V shed 0 bases and J shed 2 bases, with 13 bases lying between them. The CDR3 loop spans 16 amino acids. As DNA, the CDR3 is TGTGCCAGCAGTGAAGCGCGGGGGGCCGGCAACTATGGCTACACCTTC. Translating gives CASSEARGAGNYGYTF.

The chain couples TRBV7-2 to TRBJ2-3; D remains unclear. V was trimmed by 5 bases and J by 0 bases, leaving 15 bases between them. CDR3 length equals 16 residues. Per germline, CDR1 SGHTA and CDR2 FQGNSA. CDR3: CASSPETHTSTDTQYF. DNA of the CDR3: TGTGCCAGCAGCCCGGAGACTCACACTAGCACAGATACGCAGTATTTT.

The genes are TRBV14 and TRBJ2-7; 11 bases fit TRBD2. Germline V gene sequence: CDR1 SGHDN, CDR2 FVKESK. CDR3 length equals 15 residues. V lost 2 bases, J lost 3 bases, and 3 bases stayed unmatched. CDR3 DNA sequence: TGTGCCAGCAGCCAAACTAGCGGGGGTAGCTACGAGCAGTACTTC. Translated: CASSQTSGGSYEQYF.

Here the CDR3 DNA reads TGTGCCAGCAGCCAAGTGTCGGGAGCGGGGGGGCCGATCGGGGAGCTGTTTTTT. This encodes CASSQVSGAGGPIGELFF. This chain connects TRBV4-2 to TRBJ2-2, with 10 nucleotides matching TRBD2. CDR1 is LGHNA and CDR2 is YNFKEQ in the germline V gene. This CDR3 has 18 amino acids. V lost 1 base to trimming and J lost 7 bases; unmatched junction nucleotides: 12.

This clone was recorded once. V and J are TRBV10-3 and TRBJ2-3, with TRBD2 matching 10 bases. J was trimmed by 6 bases and V by 0 bases; bases with no gene match: 9. Germline-derived CDR1 and CDR2 are ENHRY and SYGVKD. This CDR3 spans 17 amino acids. The CDR3, as DNA: TGTGCCATCAGTGAGTCTAAGAGCGGGGGGGCACAGGATACGCAGTATTTT. Its protein product is CAISESKSGGAQDTQYF.

The chain couples TRBV6-5 to TRBJ2-3, with 9 bases aligning to TRBD2. CDR1 MNHEY and CDR2 SVGAGI come from the germline V gene. J gave up 8 bases and V 5 bases, and 5 bases lay outside the gene matches. The length of the CDR3 is 13 residues. The DNA for the CDR3 is TGTGCCAGCAGTCCTCGGGGACTAGCTACGCAGTATTTT. This translates into CASSPRGLATQYF.

This clone was detected once. The rearrangement uses TRBV11-2 and TRBJ2-5, with D perhaps TRBD2 (7 bases). Germline CDR1 reads SGHAT; CDR2 reads FQNNGV. Between the trimmed V and J ends, which lost 8 bases and 4 bases, there was a span of 14 bases. The CDR3 is made up of 13 amino acids. CDR3 sequence reads: CASGRGARETQYF. CDR3 sequence (DNA): TGTGCCAGCGGACGGGGGGCGCGAGAGACCCAGTACTTC.